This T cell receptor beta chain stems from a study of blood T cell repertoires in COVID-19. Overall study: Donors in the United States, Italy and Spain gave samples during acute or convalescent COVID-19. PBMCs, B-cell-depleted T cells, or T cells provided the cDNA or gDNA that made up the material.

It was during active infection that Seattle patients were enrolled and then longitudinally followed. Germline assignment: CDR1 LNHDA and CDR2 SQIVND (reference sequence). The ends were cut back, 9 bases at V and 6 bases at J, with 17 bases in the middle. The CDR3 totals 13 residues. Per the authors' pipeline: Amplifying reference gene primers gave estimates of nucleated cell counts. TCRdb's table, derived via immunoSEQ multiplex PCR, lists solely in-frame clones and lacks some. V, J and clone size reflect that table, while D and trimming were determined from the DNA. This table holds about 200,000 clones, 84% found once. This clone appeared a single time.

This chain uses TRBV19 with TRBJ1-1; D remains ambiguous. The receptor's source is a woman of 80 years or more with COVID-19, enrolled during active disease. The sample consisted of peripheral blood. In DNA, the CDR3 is TGTGCCAGCGAGGAGGGCCTCGGGGCTGAAGCTTTCTTT. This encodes CASEEGLGAEAFF.